A selection of T cell receptor beta chains follows, all from one sample in a study of blood T cell repertoires in COVID-19. This table comes from immunoSEQ multiplex PCR, and its TCRdb copy is limited to in-frame clones, with some not included. This sample has over 100,000 clones, with 86% found just once. The specimen was peripheral blood. The receptors stem from a man aged 35-49 years with acute or convalescent COVID-19. CDR3s include the opening cysteine and the closing phenylalanine or tryptophan. The D gene is left open where the match is weak. The size field is filled for only some rows; it gives once, few, many or a size class.

size: -; J: TRBJ2-2; D: TRBD1; V: TRBV5-1; length: 14; DNA: TGCGCCTCCTTAGGGACAGGGGGCCCCGGGGAGCTGTTTTTT; CDR3: CASLGTGGPGELFF
size: -; J: TRBJ2-2; D: TRBD2; V: TRBV5-8; length: 16; DNA: TGTGCCAGCAGCTTGGCGCGGGAGGGCCTGTCCGGGGAGCTGTTTTTT; CDR3: CASSLAREGLSGELFF
size: -; J: TRBJ2-1; D: TRBD2; V: TRBV7-2; length: 14; DNA: TGTGCCAGCAGCCTGACTAGCGGGATCGGTGAGCAGTTCTTC; CDR3: CASSLTSGIGEQFF
size: -; J: TRBJ2-1; D: TRBD2; V: TRBV11-2; length: 15; DNA: TGTGCCAGCAGCTTAGGGACTAGCGGGAGGGGGGAGCAGTTCTTC; CDR3: CASSLGTSGRGEQFF
size: -; J: TRBJ2-3; D: -; V: TRBV5-1; length: 13; DNA: TGCGCCAGCAGCCTGACGGGAGTCGATACGCAGTATTTT; CDR3: CASSLTGVDTQYF
size: once; J: TRBJ2-7; D: TRBD1; V: TRBV14; length: 14; DNA: TGTGCCAGCAGCCAGGACAGGGGTATCGACGAGCAGTACTTC; CDR3: CASSQDRGIDEQYF
size: -; J: TRBJ1-1; D: -; V: TRBV27; length: 13; DNA: TGTGCCAGCAGGAACTCTCTTAACACTGAAGCTTTCTTT; CDR3: CASRNSLNTEAFF
size: -; J: TRBJ1-1; D: -; V: TRBV21-1; length: 16; DNA: TGTGCCAGCAGCACCCCCCCGGGACAGTTGAACACTGAAGCTTTCTTT; CDR3: CASSTPPGQLNTEAFF
size: once; J: TRBJ2-3; D: -; V: TRBV7-3; length: 17; DNA: TGTGCCAGCAGCTTAACGACATTCGGCATACGCACAGATACGCAGTATTTT; CDR3: CASSLTTFGIRTDTQYF
size: -; J: TRBJ2-2; D: -; V: TRBV6-5; length: 14; DNA: TGTGCCAGCCGAGAGTATTCGAACACCGGGGAGCTGTTTTTT; CDR3: CASREYSNTGELFF
size: -; J: TRBJ2-3; D: TRBD2; V: TRBV9; length: 14; DNA: TGTGCCAGTGGTAGCGGGGGAGCCACAGATACGCAGTATTTT; CDR3: CASGSGGATDTQYF
size: -; J: TRBJ1-2; D: TRBD1; V: TRBV20-1; length: 11; DNA: TGCAGTGGAACAGGGGGCGATGGCTACACCTTC; CDR3: CSGTGGDGYTF
size: -; J: TRBJ2-5; D: -; V: TRBV7-2; length: 15; DNA: TGTGCCAGCAGCTCGCAGGGATACTATATGGAGACCCAGTACTTC; CDR3: CASSSQGYYMETQYF
size: -; J: TRBJ1-3; D: -; V: TRBV19; length: 14; DNA: TGTGCCAGTAGTAGGTGGCAGGGTAGAAACACCATATATTTT; CDR3: CASSRWQGRNTIYF
size: -; J: TRBJ2-1; D: TRBD2; V: TRBV24-1; length: 16; DNA: TGTGCCACCAGTGATCGGACTAGCGGGACCTACAATGAGCAGTTCTTC; CDR3: CATSDRTSGTYNEQFF
size: -; J: TRBJ2-1; D: TRBD1; V: TRBV20-1; length: 15; DNA: TGCAGTGCTAGTGGGACAGTCGGCTCCTACAATGAGCAGTTCTTC; CDR3: CSASGTVGSYNEQFF
size: -; J: TRBJ2-2; D: -; V: TRBV5-5; length: 13; DNA: TGTGCCAGCAGCTTGGTTATAGTCGGGGAGCTGTTTTTT; CDR3: CASSLVIVGELFF
size: -; J: TRBJ1-1; D: -; V: TRBV5-1; length: 14; DNA: TGCGCCAGCAGCTTTGGGGGCCGGGGCACTGAAGCTTTCTTT; CDR3: CASSFGGRGTEAFF
size: -; J: TRBJ2-7; D: -; V: TRBV5-1; length: 14; DNA: TGCGCCAGCAGCACCAACAGTCGGCTTTACGAGCAGTACTTC; CDR3: CASSTNSRLYEQYF
size: few; J: TRBJ1-2; D: -; V: TRBV5-6; length: 13; DNA: TGTGCCAGCAGCTTTGACAGTAACTATGGCTACACCTTC; CDR3: CASSFDSNYGYTF
size: once; J: TRBJ2-7; D: TRBD1; V: TRBV6-2/TRBV6-3; length: 17; DNA: TGTGCCAGCAGTTACTCGATGCTACCGGGACAGGGCCACGAGCAGTACTTC; CDR3: CASSYSMLPGQGHEQYF
size: -; J: TRBJ1-5; D: TRBD1; V: TRBV5-4; length: 16; DNA: TGTGCCAGCAGCTTGGGAGGTACAGGGGGAAATCAGCCCCAGCATTTT; CDR3: CASSLGGTGGNQPQHF
size: -; J: TRBJ2-5; D: -; V: TRBV3-1/TRBV3-2; length: 14; DNA: TGTGCCAGCAGCCAAGCTTCCAGGGCAGAGACCCAGTACTTC; CDR3: CASSQASRAETQYF
size: once; J: TRBJ1-4; D: -; V: TRBV4-3; length: 15; DNA: TGCGCCAGCAGCCCGAGCGGGGGGATCAGCGAAAAACTGTTTTTT; CDR3: CASSPSGGISEKLFF
size: once; J: TRBJ2-7; D: TRBD1; V: TRBV5-5; length: 16; DNA: TGTGCCAGCAGCCGAGGACCTCCAGGGGGCAGGGACGAGCAGTACTTC; CDR3: CASSRGPPGGRDEQYF
size: once; J: TRBJ1-2; D: -; V: TRBV12-3/TRBV12-4; length: 13; DNA: TGTGCCAGCAGTAAGACAAATAACTATGGCTACACCTTC; CDR3: CASSKTNNYGYTF
size: once; J: TRBJ1-2; D: -; V: TRBV10-3; length: 15; DNA: TGTGCCATCAGTGACCTAGACAGAGCTAACTATGGCTACACCTTC; CDR3: CAISDLDRANYGYTF
size: -; J: TRBJ1-5; D: -; V: TRBV6-5; length: 14; DNA: TGTGCCAGCAGTCGACTGAGTGGCAATCAGCCCCAGCATTTT; CDR3: CASSRLSGNQPQHF
size: -; J: TRBJ2-4; D: TRBD2; V: TRBV9; length: 17; DNA: TGTGCCAGCAGCGTAGACCCTAGCGGGAGTCCCCCAGACATTCAGTACTTC; CDR3: CASSVDPSGSPPDIQYF
size: -; J: TRBJ1-2; D: TRBD1; V: TRBV27; length: 13; DNA: TGTGCCGTTTTCTGGACAGGGGGCCACGGCTACACCTTC; CDR3: CAVFWTGGHGYTF
size: -; J: TRBJ2-2; D: TRBD2; V: TRBV5-5; length: 15; DNA: TGTGCCAGCAGCAAAGCGGGGGGGCTTATCGGGGAGCTGTTTTTT; CDR3: CASSKAGGLIGELFF